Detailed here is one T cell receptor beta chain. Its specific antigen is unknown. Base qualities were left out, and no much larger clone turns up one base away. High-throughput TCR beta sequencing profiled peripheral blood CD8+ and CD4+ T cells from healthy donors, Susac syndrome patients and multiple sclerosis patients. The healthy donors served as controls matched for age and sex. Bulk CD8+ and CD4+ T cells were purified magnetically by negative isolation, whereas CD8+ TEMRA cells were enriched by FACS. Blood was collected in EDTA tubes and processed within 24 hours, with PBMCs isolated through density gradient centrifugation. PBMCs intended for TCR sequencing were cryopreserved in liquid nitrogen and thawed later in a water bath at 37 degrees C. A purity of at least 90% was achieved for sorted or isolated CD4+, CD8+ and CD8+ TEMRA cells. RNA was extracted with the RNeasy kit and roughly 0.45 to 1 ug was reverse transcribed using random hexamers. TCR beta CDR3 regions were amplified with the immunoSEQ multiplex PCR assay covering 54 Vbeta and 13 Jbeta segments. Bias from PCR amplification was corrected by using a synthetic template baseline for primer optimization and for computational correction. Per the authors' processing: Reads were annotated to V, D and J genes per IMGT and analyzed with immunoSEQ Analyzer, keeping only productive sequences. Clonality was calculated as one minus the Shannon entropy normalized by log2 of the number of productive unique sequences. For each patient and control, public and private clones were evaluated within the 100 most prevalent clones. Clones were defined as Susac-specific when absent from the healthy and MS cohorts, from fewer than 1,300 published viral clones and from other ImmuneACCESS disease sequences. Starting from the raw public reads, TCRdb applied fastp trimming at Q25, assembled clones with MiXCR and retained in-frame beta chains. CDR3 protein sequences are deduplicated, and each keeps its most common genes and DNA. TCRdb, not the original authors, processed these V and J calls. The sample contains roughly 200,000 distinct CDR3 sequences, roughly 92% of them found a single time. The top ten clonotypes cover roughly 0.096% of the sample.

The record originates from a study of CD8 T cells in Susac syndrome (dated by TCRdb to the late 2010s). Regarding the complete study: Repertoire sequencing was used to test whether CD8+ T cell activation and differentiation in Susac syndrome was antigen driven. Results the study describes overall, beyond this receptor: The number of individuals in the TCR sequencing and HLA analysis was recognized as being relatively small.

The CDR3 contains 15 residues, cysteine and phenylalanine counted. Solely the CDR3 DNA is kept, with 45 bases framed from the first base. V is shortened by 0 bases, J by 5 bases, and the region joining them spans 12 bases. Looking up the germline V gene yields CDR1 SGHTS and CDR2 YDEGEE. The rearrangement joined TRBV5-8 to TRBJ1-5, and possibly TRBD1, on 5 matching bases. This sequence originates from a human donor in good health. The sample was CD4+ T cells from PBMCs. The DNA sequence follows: TGTGCCAGCAGCTTGGGACAGATTAACGATCAGCCCCAGCATTTT. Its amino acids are CASSLGQINDQPQHF.